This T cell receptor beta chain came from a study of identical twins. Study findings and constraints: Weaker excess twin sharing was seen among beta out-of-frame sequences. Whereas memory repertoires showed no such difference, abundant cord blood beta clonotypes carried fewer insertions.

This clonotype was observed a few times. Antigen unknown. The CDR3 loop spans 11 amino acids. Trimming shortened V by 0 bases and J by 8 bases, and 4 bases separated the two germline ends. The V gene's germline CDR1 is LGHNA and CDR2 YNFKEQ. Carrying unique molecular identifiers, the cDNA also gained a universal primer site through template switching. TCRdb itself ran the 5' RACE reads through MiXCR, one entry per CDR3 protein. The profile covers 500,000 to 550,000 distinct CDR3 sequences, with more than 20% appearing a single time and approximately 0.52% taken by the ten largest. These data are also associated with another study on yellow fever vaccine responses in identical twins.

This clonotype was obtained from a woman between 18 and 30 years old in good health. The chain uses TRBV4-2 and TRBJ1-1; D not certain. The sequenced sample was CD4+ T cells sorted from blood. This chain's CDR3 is CASSQEREAFF. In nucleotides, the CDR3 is TGTGCCAGCAGCCAAGAGAGGGAAGCTTTCTTT.